This T cell receptor beta chain stems from a study of human T cells and chemical hapten exposure. Time point in this sample: pre-sensitization, week 0. Treatment reported: therapeutic diphenylcyclopropenone sensitization with weekly scalp DPC. This clonotype was observed at least ten times. TCRdb recomputed calls from the RACE reads with MiXCR, one row per CDR3 protein. This sample carries under 65,000 distinct CDR3 sequences, about 9.2% of them seen once, and the ten largest clones take 13% to 15%. Trimming took off 0 bases at V and 8 bases at J, with 17 bases between the two ends. The CDR3 contains 16 residues. Germline V gene sequence: CDR1 SGHDN, CDR2 FVKESK.

This TCR came from a woman aged 35 to 49 with alopecia areata. Some clones in this sample may be carry-over from other donors' samples. This chain joins TRBV14 and TRBJ2-1; no definite D call. Here the sequenced sample was whole blood, taken in connection with sensitization to the hapten diphenylcyclopropenone (DPC). The CDR3 protein is CASSQDRYGSYYEQFF. CDR3 in DNA: TGTGCCAGCAGCCAAGATAGATACGGCAGTTATTATGAGCAGTTCTTC.